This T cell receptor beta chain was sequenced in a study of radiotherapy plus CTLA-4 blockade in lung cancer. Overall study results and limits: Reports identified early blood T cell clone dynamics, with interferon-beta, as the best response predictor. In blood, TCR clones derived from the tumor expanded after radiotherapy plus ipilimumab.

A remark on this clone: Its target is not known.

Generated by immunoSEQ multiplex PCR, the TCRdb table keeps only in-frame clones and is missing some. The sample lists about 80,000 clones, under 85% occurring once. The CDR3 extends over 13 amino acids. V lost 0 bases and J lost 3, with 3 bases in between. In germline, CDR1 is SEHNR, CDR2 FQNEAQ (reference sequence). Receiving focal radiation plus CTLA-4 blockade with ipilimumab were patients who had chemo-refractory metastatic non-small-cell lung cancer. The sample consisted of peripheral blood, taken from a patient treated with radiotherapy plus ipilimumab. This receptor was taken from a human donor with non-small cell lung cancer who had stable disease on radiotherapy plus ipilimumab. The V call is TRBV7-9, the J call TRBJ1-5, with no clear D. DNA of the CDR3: TGTGCCAGCAGCTTAGCTAACAATCAGCCCCAGCATTTT. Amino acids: CASSLANNQPQHF.